This T cell receptor (beta chain) was sequenced during a study of T cells after yellow fever vaccination. Regarding the study as a whole: By day 5 rather than day 15, the secondary response had peaked, though it was weaker. Most primary-vaccination clones reappeared after the booster (approximately 97% CD4, 85% to 90% CD8). Only a minor proportion of clonotypes was detected across both CD4 and CD8 compartments.

In its sample, this clonotype was seen a few times. No antigen is known for it. From germline, CDR1 is SQVTM and CDR2 ANQGSEA. The CDR3 extends over 14 amino acids. Germline trimming cut 6 bases from V and 0 bases from J; bases unmatched to any gene: 5. Production of TCR cDNA was by 5'RACE template switching, which also added a universal primer site and UMIs. TCRdb used MiXCR to reprocess the 5' RACE reads, holding one entry per CDR3 protein. Of about 260,000 distinct CDR3 sequences in the sample, roughly 5% were seen once. The specimen was CD4+ T cells sorted from PBMCs, collected on the day of the yellow fever booster vaccination. The rearrangement joins TRBV29-1 to TRBJ2-7; 10 bases fit TRBD2. This receptor was identified in a man between 18 and 29 years old who received the YFV17D yellow fever vaccine. Here the CDR3 reads CSVRTSGYSYEQYF. DNA of the CDR3: TGCAGCGTGCGGACTAGCGGTTACTCCTACGAGCAGTACTTC.